This T cell receptor beta chain was documented in a study of T cell repertoires in ileal Crohn's disease. Study context: Patients had a median approximately 7.2-year disease duration, and approximately 36% were active smokers.

Trimming pared 7 bases from V and 5 bases from J, leaving 17 bases between. Looked up from germline, CDR1 is LNHDA and CDR2 is SQIVND (reference sequence). The CDR3 contains 14 residues. The assay was immunoSEQ multiplex PCR, and TCRdb's table has in-frame clones only and misses some. Found here are around 5,700 clones, over 75% of them singletons; the top ten hold around 13%. This chain uses TRBV19 with TRBJ1-1; TRBD1 is a possible D gene (6 bases). Sequences were obtained from ileal tissue. The TCR originated in an adult with Crohn's disease. CDR3 DNA sequence: TGTGCCAGTACCGGGGGCTTGGGAGGGACTGAAGCTTTCTTT. It codes for CASTGGLGGTEAFF.